The T cell receptor beta chain described here comes from a study of post-analysis software for immune sequencing data. Details on this clonotype: Its matching antigen is unknown.

Study outcomes and limitations: Elevated frequency relative to controls characterized roughly five TRBV segments in patients, TRBV5-6, TRBV5-1 and TRBV20-1 among them. Controls significantly exceeded multiple sclerosis patients in normalized Chao1 diversity.

The CDR3 sequence is 14 residues long. CDR1 and CDR2 (germline): SGHRS, YFSETQ. Losses at the gene ends were 3 bases for V and 5 bases for J; bases not matched to a gene: 5. TCR beta cDNA libraries included unique molecular identifiers. TCRdb re-analysed the PCR reads in MiXCR, keeping a single row per CDR3 protein. The sample consists of over 300,000 distinct CDR3 sequences, roughly 36% of them appearing once. The sample comprised blood. This sequence joins TRBV5-1 and TRBJ2-3; 8 bases align to TRBD1. This sequence originates from a girl aged 5-17 years with multiple sclerosis. The CDR3: CASSSGQGRDTQYF. The DNA for the CDR3 is TGCGCCAGCAGCTCCGGACAGGGTCGAGATACGCAGTATTTT.